Listed below are T cell receptor beta chains from one sample, sequenced in a study of identical twins. TCRdb reanalysed the 5' RACE reads using MiXCR and keeps one entry per CDR3 protein. This table has about 200,000 distinct CDR3 sequences, approximately 10% appearing once. Sequencing used memory T cells sorted from blood. The receptors derive from a man between 45 and 60 years old in good health. Each CDR3 is given with its conserved first and last residue. Each record gives: J gene, D gene, clone size, V gene, CDR3 protein, CDR3 DNA. A D gene is named only where the DNA matches it firmly. Clone size is stated in some rows and not others, as once, few, many or a class when expanded.

TRBJ2-3	TRBD2	.	TRBV20-1	CSAYLAGFTDTQYF	TGCAGTGCTTACCTAGCGGGGTTCACAGATACGCAGTATTTT
TRBJ2-3	.	few	TRBV5-1	CASRVGISTDTQYF	TGCGCCAGCAGAGTGGGGATAAGCACAGATACGCAGTATTTT
TRBJ2-3	TRBD2	many	TRBV11-2	CASSSPGLAGLSADTQYF	TGTGCCAGCAGCTCCCCGGGACTAGCGGGACTTAGCGCAGATACGCAGTATTTT
TRBJ2-3	TRBD2	.	TRBV4-3	CASSQDESGREDTQYF	TGCGCCAGCAGCCAAGATGAGAGCGGGAGGGAAGATACGCAGTATTTT
TRBJ2-2	.	.	TRBV4-1	CASSQDGMDTGELFF	TGCGCCAGCAGCCAAGATGGTATGGACACCGGGGAGCTGTTTTTT
TRBJ2-1	TRBD1	.	TRBV10-3	CAISAPGQGKNEQFF	TGTGCCATCAGTGCCCCGGGACAGGGGAAGAATGAGCAGTTCTTC
TRBJ2-7	TRBD2	.	TRBV20-1	CSAHSTLAAEQYF	TGCAGTGCTCACAGCACACTAGCGGCGGAGCAGTACTTC
TRBJ1-2	TRBD1	.	TRBV12-3/TRBV12-4	CASSQTAFKSRGAYGYTF	TGTGCCAGCAGTCAAACAGCGTTTAAAAGCAGGGGGGCCTATGGCTACACCTTC
TRBJ1-5	.	.	TRBV4-1	CASSQVIGNQYSNQPQHF	TGCGCCAGCAGCCAAGTGATAGGGAACCAATATAGCAATCAGCCCCAGCATTTT
TRBJ2-3	TRBD2	many	TRBV3-1	CASSHLGAGGTDTQYF	TGTGCCAGCAGCCATCTCGGGGCGGGGGGCACAGATACGCAGTATTTT
TRBJ2-2	.	many	TRBV3-1	CASSGGPGELFF	TGTGCCAGCAGTGGGGGCCCCGGGGAGCTGTTTTTT
TRBJ2-2	TRBD2	few	TRBV7-2	CASSLQRGVGELFF	TGTGCCAGCAGCCTCCAGCGGGGGGTCGGGGAGCTGTTTTTT
TRBJ2-1	TRBD2	.	TRBV27	CASSLVQRGDNEQFF	TGTGCCAGCAGTTTAGTACAGCGGGGGGACAATGAGCAGTTCTTC
TRBJ2-7	TRBD2	few	TRBV6-5	CASSYWSGGYSYEQYF	TGTGCCAGCAGTTACTGGAGCGGGGGGTATTCCTACGAGCAGTACTTC
TRBJ1-3	.	many	TRBV9	CASSVDTSLGNTIYF	TGTGCCAGCAGCGTAGATACTTCTCTGGGAAACACCATATATTTT
TRBJ1-2	TRBD1	.	TRBV25-1	CASEGGGSIYGYTF	TGTGCCAGCGAGGGAGGGGGCTCTATCTATGGCTACACCTTC
TRBJ2-2	.	many	TRBV10-3	CAISEMAPTNTGELFF	TGTGCCATCAGTGAAATGGCACCTACGAACACCGGGGAGCTGTTTTTT
TRBJ1-5	TRBD1	few	TRBV28	CASRPSGGHQPQHF	TGTGCCAGCAGACCCTCAGGGGGCCATCAGCCCCAGCATTTT
TRBJ2-1	.	many	TRBV24-1	CATSRSAGRNEQFF	TGTGCCACCAGTCGTTCAGCGGGTAGGAATGAGCAGTTCTTC
TRBJ2-7	.	many	TRBV16	CASSQSGGGSYEQYF	TGTGCCAGCAGCCAATCGGGAGGGGGCAGTTACGAGCAGTACTTC
TRBJ2-7	.	few	TRBV10-3	CAISDPTGNHYEQYF	TGTGCCATCAGTGATCCCACGGGAAACCACTACGAGCAGTACTTC
TRBJ2-7	TRBD2	many	TRBV6-1	CASSPPGGTYEQYF	TGTGCCAGCAGTCCGCCGGGGGGGACCTACGAGCAGTACTTC
TRBJ1-5	.	.	TRBV10-3	CAISESWVRDWGNQPQHF	TGTGCCATCAGTGAGTCTTGGGTAAGGGATTGGGGCAATCAGCCCCAGCATTTT
TRBJ2-2	TRBD1	many	TRBV19	CASSLNRGGGELFF	TGTGCCAGTAGCCTAAACAGGGGTGGCGGGGAGCTGTTTTTT
TRBJ1-2	.	few	TRBV4-3	CASSQELPAAANYGYTF	TGCGCCAGCAGCCAAGAACTGCCAGCCGCAGCTAACTATGGCTACACCTTC
TRBJ2-1	TRBD2	.	TRBV11-1	CASSARLAGTYNEQFF	TGTGCCAGCAGCGCGCGACTAGCGGGAACCTACAATGAGCAGTTCTTC
TRBJ1-2	.	.	TRBV12-3/TRBV12-4	CASGNGAGVGYTF	TGTGCCAGCGGTAACGGGGCGGGTGTTGGCTACACCTTC
TRBJ2-5	.	.	TRBV2	CASSGAVTGAEETQYF	TGTGCCAGCAGTGGGGCTGTGACGGGAGCGGAAGAGACCCAGTACTTC
TRBJ2-4	.	.	TRBV28	CASSPHPKNIQYF	TGTGCCAGCAGTCCTCATCCCAAAAACATTCAGTACTTC
TRBJ1-1	.	few	TRBV10-3	CATTDITNTEAFF	TGTGCCACTACGGACATAACGAACACTGAAGCTTTCTTT
TRBJ1-1	.	few	TRBV4-3	CASSQGPPRQALNTEAFF	TGCGCCAGCAGCCAAGGCCCCCCCAGACAGGCACTTAACACTGAAGCTTTCTTT
TRBJ2-7	.	many	TRBV14	CASSPQYLTWDYEQYF	TGTGCCAGCAGTCCTCAGTACTTGACATGGGACTACGAGCAGTACTTC
TRBJ1-2	.	few	TRBV25-1	CASSPKHRQYGYTF	TGTGCCAGCAGTCCTAAACACCGCCAATATGGCTACACCTTC
TRBJ2-5	TRBD2	many	TRBV29-1	CSVEEALAELQETQYF	TGCAGCGTTGAAGAGGCCCTAGCGGAGCTACAAGAGACCCAGTACTTC
TRBJ1-1	.	few	TRBV5-1	CASSLEQGVEAFF	TGCGCCAGCAGCTTAGAACAGGGCGTTGAAGCTTTCTTT
TRBJ1-4	TRBD1	.	TRBV4-1	CASSPTLGQGREKLFF	TGCGCCAGCAGCCCAACCTTGGGACAGGGGCGTGAAAAACTGTTTTTT
TRBJ1-4	TRBD1	.	TRBV7-8	CASSRYTGGLDEKLFF	TGTGCCAGCAGCCGATATACAGGGGGCTTGGATGAAAAACTGTTTTTT
TRBJ2-7	.	few	TRBV4-3	CASSQEKGLTYEQYF	TGCGCCAGCAGCCAAGAAAAGGGCCTAACCTACGAGCAGTACTTC
TRBJ2-1	.	many	TRBV5-1	CASSLVWGASYNEQFF	TGCGCCAGCAGCTTGGTCTGGGGGGCCTCCTACAATGAGCAGTTCTTC
TRBJ1-1	.	.	TRBV29-1	CSVASRVGDTEAFF	TGCAGCGTTGCCTCCAGGGTTGGGGACACTGAAGCTTTCTTT
TRBJ1-1	TRBD1	.	TRBV19	CASKRTGLGEAFF	TGTGCCAGTAAAAGGACAGGGTTAGGTGAAGCTTTCTTT
TRBJ2-7	.	.	TRBV7-2	CASSLNRLNEQYF	TGTGCCAGCAGCTTGAACAGACTTAACGAGCAGTACTTC
TRBJ2-1	TRBD2	many	TRBV7-6	CASSLRAAGGSSYNEQFF	TGTGCCAGCAGCTTAAGGGCAGCGGGGGGTAGCTCCTACAATGAGCAGTTCTTC
TRBJ2-3	TRBD2	.	TRBV20-1	CSARTGGVTDRQYF	TGCAGTGCTAGAACGGGGGGGGTGACAGATAGGCAGTATTTT
TRBJ2-1	TRBD2	.	TRBV20-1	CSARTGTSGGLPYNEQFF	TGCAGTGCAAGAACCGGGACTAGCGGGGGCCTTCCCTACAATGAGCAGTTCTTC
TRBJ2-3	TRBD1	many	TRBV4-2	CASSQESDRGFPDTQYF	TGTGCCAGCAGCCAGGAGTCGGACAGGGGTTTCCCAGATACGCAGTATTTT
TRBJ2-7	TRBD2	.	TRBV7-8	CASSSPGTSGYEQYF	TGTGCCAGCAGCTCGCCCGGGACTAGCGGCTACGAGCAGTACTTC
TRBJ1-4	.	.	TRBV20-1	CSAIHRAFNEKLFF	TGCAGTGCTATCCACAGAGCTTTTAATGAAAAACTGTTTTTT
TRBJ2-5	TRBD2	many	TRBV7-9	CASSLSGTQVGTQYF	TGTGCCAGCAGCCTTAGCGGGACACAAGTTGGGACCCAGTACTTC
TRBJ2-2	.	few	TRBV28	CASSFPRNGAGELFF	TGTGCCAGCAGTTTTCCCCGGAACGGCGCCGGGGAGCTGTTTTTT
TRBJ2-1	.	many	TRBV10-3	CAISEYNEQFF	TGTGCCATCAGTGAGTACAATGAGCAGTTCTTC
TRBJ2-4	.	.	TRBV6-1	CASSDGGRVQYF	TGTGCCAGCAGTGATGGGGGTAGGGTTCAGTACTTC
TRBJ1-5	TRBD1	few	TRBV27	CASSLSSGTGVGPQHF	TGTGCCAGCAGTTTATCGTCCGGGACAGGGGTTGGGCCCCAGCATTTT
TRBJ2-4	.	.	TRBV12-3/TRBV12-4	CASSLVLGRAKNIQYF	TGTGCCAGCAGTTTAGTCCTAGGGCGGGCCAAAAACATTCAGTACTTC
TRBJ2-1	.	many	TRBV10-3	CAISVNDNNEQFF	TGTGCCATCAGTGTGAACGATAACAATGAGCAGTTCTTC
TRBJ1-2	TRBD1	.	TRBV12-3/TRBV12-4	CASSLGARGTRGYTF	TGTGCCAGCAGTTTAGGCGCCAGGGGGACGAGGGGCTACACCTTC
TRBJ1-1	.	many	TRBV5-5	CASSLSGANTEAFF	TGTGCCAGCAGCTTGTCAGGGGCGAACACTGAAGCTTTCTTT
TRBJ2-7	TRBD1	many	TRBV20-1	CSARDLRTGEVGQYF	TGCAGTGCTAGAGACCTACGGACAGGGGAGGTGGGGCAGTACTTC
TRBJ1-4	TRBD1	many	TRBV29-1	CSVDTGAGGEKLFF	TGCAGCGTTGACACAGGGGCCGGAGGAGAAAAACTGTTTTTT
TRBJ2-1	TRBD1	.	TRBV2	CASSLQGAEYEQFF	TGTGCCAGCAGTCTACAGGGGGCTGAGTATGAGCAGTTCTTC